The 3 T cell receptor beta chains listed next were all sequenced from one sample in a study of cytomegalovirus exposure and HLA in healthy donors (dated by TCRdb to 2016 to 2017). Library prep was done by the immunoSEQ multiplex PCR assay. For the multiplex PCR, a mixture combining 60 forward primers for TCR Vbeta segments and 13 reverse primers for TCR Jbeta segments was used. This is the immuneACCESS table as TCRdb keeps it, with only in-frame sequences that have V and J called. A part of the clones is gone; compared with another copy, unresolved V genes explain less than half, and the rest is unexplained. This sample comprises about 190,000 clones, 79% of them detected only once. The ten most abundant clones make up 1.6% of the sample. The sequenced sample was PBMCs. Receptor source: a woman under 30 in good health and CMV-seronegative.

The rearrangement links TRBV5-1 to TRBJ1-5; 7 bases map to TRBD1. The germline CDR1 and CDR2 sequences are SGHRS and YFSETQ. This CDR3 has 15 amino acids. J gave up 5 bases and V 4 bases, and 9 bases lay outside the gene matches. The CDR3 DNA reads TGCGCCAGCAGCCCCGGGACAGTAGAAGATCAGCCCCAGCATTTT. Translation: CASSPGTVEDQPQHF.

V usage is TRBV19 and J usage is TRBJ2-2; 9 bases line up with TRBD1. V gave up 4 bases and J gave up 5 bases; unmatched junction bases: 11. Germline CDR1 is LNHDA and CDR2 is SQIVND (reference sequence). The CDR3 is 17 residues long. CDR3 bases: TGTGCCAGTAGTAACCCCGGGACAGGGAAGGGAACCGGGGAGCTGTTTTTT. It codes for CASSNPGTGKGTGELFF.

This clone showed up just a few times. The J gene is TRBJ2-6, the V gene TRBV11-1, with TRBD1 matching 7 bases. Germline CDR1 is SGHAT and CDR2 is FQDESV (reference sequence). The CDR3 totals 19 residues. V was clipped by 1 base and J by 0 bases; unmatched bases: 9. For the CDR3, the DNA is TGTGCCAGCAGCTTAGGCCGGGACAGCTCTTTCTCTGGGGCCAACGTCCTGACTTTC. The encoded protein is CASSLGRDSSFSGANVLTF. Full variable domain (missing parts from reference TRBV11-1 and TRBJ2-6): EAEVAQSPRYKITEKSQAVAFWCDPISGHATLYWYRQILGQGPELLVQFQDESVVDDSQLPKDRFSAERLKGVDSTLKIQPAELGDSAMYLCASSLGRDSSFSGANVLTFGAGSRLTVL.